The 8 T cell receptor beta chains listed next were all sequenced from one sample in a study of T cells in tuberculosis. Clones were sequenced by immunoSEQ multiplex PCR, and TCRdb holds only the in-frame ones, with some missing. Here the sample spans 20,000 to 25,000 clones, around 97% being singletons. The specimen was PBMCs. The receptors were sampled from a donor aged 10-30 years with latent tuberculosis or without tuberculosis infection.

CDR3 protein: CASNLGEHRNSPLHF. The CDR3 nucleotides are TGCGCCAGCAATCTGGGAGAACACCGCAATTCACCCCTCCACTTT. This sequence joins TRBV5-1 and TRBJ1-6; D is unclear. V was shortened by 6 bases and J by 7 bases, with 17 bases between the two germline ends. Looked up from germline, CDR1 is SGHRS and CDR2 is YFSETQ. This CDR3 is built from 15 residues.

This clone came up once. The chain recombines TRBV19 with TRBJ1-1; D not resolved. From germline, CDR1 is LNHDA and CDR2 SQIVND (reference sequence). Trimming removed 7 bases from V and 11 bases from J, with 23 bases in between. The CDR3 extends over 14 amino acids. CDR3 nucleotide sequence: TGTGCCAGTAACCTCCGGTCCGGGGTGGTAAGGGCTTTCTTT. This encodes CASNLRSGVVRAFF. The entire variable domain, with the rest obtained from reference TRBV19 and TRBJ1-1, is as follows: DGGITQSPKYLFRKEGQNVTLSCEQNLNHDAMYWYRQDPGQGLRLIYYSQIVNDFQKGDIAEGYSVSREKKESFPLTVTSAQKNPTAFYLCASNLRSGVVRAFFGQGTRLTVV.

This rearrangement joins TRBV6-6 to TRBJ2-5; TRBD1 aligns across 9 bases. The V and J ends lost 3 bases and 2 bases, in that order; junction bases with no gene match: 4. The CDR3 consists of 15 residues. Germline V gene lookup returns CDR1 MNHNY and CDR2 SVGAGI (reference sequence). The CDR3 reads CASSYFDRGQETQYF. The CDR3 region has the DNA TGTGCCAGCAGTTATTTCGACAGGGGGCAAGAGACCCAGTACTTC.

The V and J genes are TRBV9 and TRBJ1-2, with 7 bases aligning to TRBD1. Germline V gene lookup returns CDR1 SGDLS and CDR2 YYNGEE. The V gene end was trimmed by 3 bases and the J gene end by 6 bases; junction bases not matched to a gene: 5. The CDR3 consists of 13 residues. CDR3 region: CASSARTGNGYTF. CDR3 DNA: TGTGCCAGCAGCGCCCGGACAGGAAATGGCTACACCTTC.

This clone was found a few times. This sequence joins TRBV19 and TRBJ2-7; possibly TRBD1 for D (5 bases). Germline V CDR1 and CDR2: LNHDA, SQIVND (reference sequence). The germline V and J ends were trimmed by 3 bases and 0 bases, with 9 bases remaining between them. The CDR3 extends over 14 amino acids. The CDR3 reads CASSIQTDSYEQYF. DNA for the CDR3: TGTGCCAGTAGTATTCAGACAGACTCCTACGAGCAGTACTTC.

This chain joins TRBV15 and TRBJ2-5; D gene unclear. The CDR3 covers 14 residues. Germline V gene data show CDR1 as LNHNV and CDR2 as YYDKDF (reference sequence). V was pared by 1 base and J by 0 bases, with 6 bases between. CDR3 sequence reads: CATSRVGYQETQYF. Here the CDR3 DNA reads TGTGCCACCAGCAGAGTCGGGTACCAAGAGACCCAGTACTTC.

V and J are TRBV30 and TRBJ2-5; D gene unclear. The CDR3 runs to 12 residues. Germline-derived CDR1 and CDR2 are GTSNPN and SVGIG (reference sequence). V was pared by 1 base and J by 5 bases, with 8 bases between. CDR3 residues: CAWSAIEETQYF. The DNA of the CDR3 is TGTGCCTGGAGTGCCATAGAGGAGACCCAGTACTTC.

V usage is TRBV2 and J usage is TRBJ1-2; D is possibly TRBD1 (5 bases). In germline, CDR1 is SNHLY, CDR2 FYNNEI. The length of the CDR3 is 15 residues. V was cut by 3 bases and J by 2 bases, with 13 bases left in between. Here the CDR3 DNA reads TGTGCCAGCAGTGATATGGGACTTTTAAACTATGGCTACACCTTC. Translated, it gives CASSDMGLLNYGYTF. Full variable domain (outside the CDR3, taken from reference TRBV2 and TRBJ1-2): EPEVTQTPSHQVTQMGQEVILRCVPISNHLYFYWYRQILGQKVEFLVSFYNNEISEKSEIFDDQFSVERPDGSNFTLKIRSTKLEDSAMYFCASSDMGLLNYGYTFGSGTRLTVV.